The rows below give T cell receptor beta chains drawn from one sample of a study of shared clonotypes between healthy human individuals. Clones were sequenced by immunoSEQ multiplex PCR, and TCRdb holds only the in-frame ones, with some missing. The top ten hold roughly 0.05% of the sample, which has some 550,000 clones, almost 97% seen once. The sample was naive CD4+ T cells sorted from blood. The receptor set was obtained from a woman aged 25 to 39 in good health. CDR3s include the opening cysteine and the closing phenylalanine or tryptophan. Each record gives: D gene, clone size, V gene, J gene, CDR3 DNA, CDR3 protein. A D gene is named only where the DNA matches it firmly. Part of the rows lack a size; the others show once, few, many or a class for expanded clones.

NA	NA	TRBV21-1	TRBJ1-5	TGTGCCAGCAGCAAAGTGGCACAGGGTCAGCCCCAGCATTTT	CASSKVAQGQPQHF
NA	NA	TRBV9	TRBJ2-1	TGTGCCAGCAGCGTAGCTCCGGAAGGTGAGCAGTTCTTC	CASSVAPEGEQFF
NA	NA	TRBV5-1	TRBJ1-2	TGCGCCAGCAGCTTGGTAGCGGGGGAGGATGGCTACACCTTC	CASSLVAGEDGYTF
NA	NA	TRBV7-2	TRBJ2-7	TGTGCCAGCAGCTTATCCGGGACACGATACTCCTACGAGCAGTACTTC	CASSLSGTRYSYEQYF
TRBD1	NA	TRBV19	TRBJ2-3	TGTGCCAGTAGCGGGACAGGGGGCGCAGGTACGCAGTATTTT	CASSGTGGAGTQYF
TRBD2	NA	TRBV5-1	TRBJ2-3	TGCGCCAGCAGCACCTCGGGCTTCAGCGGGAGGATGGGGAGCACAGATACGCAGTATTTT	CASSTSGFSGRMGSTDTQYF
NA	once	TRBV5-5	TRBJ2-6	TGTGCCAGCAGCCCCGGCGTAGCCAGGGCCGGCTCTGGGGCCAACGTCCTGACTTTC	CASSPGVARAGSGANVLTF
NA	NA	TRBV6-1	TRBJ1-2	TGTGCCAGCCAAGGAAATGGCTACACCTTC	CASQGNGYTF
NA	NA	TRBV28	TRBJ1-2	TGTGCCAGCAGTGAGAAAGGGTATGGCTACACCTTC	CASSEKGYGYTF
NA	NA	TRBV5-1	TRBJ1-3	TGCGCCAGCAGCCCGGACGCGGATAAAGGAAACACCATATATTTT	CASSPDADKGNTIYF
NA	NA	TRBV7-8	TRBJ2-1	TGTGCCAGCAGCTTAGTACGCAGGAATGAGCAGTTCTTC	CASSLVRRNEQFF
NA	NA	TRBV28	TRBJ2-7	TGTGCCAGCATGGGTGACGAGCAGTACTTC	CASMGDEQYF
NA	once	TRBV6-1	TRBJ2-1	TGTGCCAGCAGGGGCAGGGTAGGCAATGAGCAGTTCTTC	CASRGRVGNEQFF
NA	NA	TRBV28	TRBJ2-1	TGTGCCAGCAGTTTATCAGCGGCTAACTCCTACAATGAGCAGTTCTTC	CASSLSAANSYNEQFF
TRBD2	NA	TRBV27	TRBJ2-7	TGTGCCAGCAGTCCGGGAGGAACCGTCTACGAGCAGTACTTC	CASSPGGTVYEQYF
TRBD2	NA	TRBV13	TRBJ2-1	TGTGCCAGCACCTCGGGACTAGCGGGCCAAGGGGAGCAGTTCTTC	CASTSGLAGQGEQFF
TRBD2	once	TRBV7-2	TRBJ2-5	TGTGCCAGCAGCCTCTTCGGGGGGAGAGGGGAGACCCAGTACTTC	CASSLFGGRGETQYF
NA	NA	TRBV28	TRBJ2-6	TGTGCCAGCAGTTTGTCTGGGGCCAACGTCCTGACTTTC	CASSLSGANVLTF
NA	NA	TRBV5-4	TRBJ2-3	TGTGCCAGCAGCTTGGGTGCGGACACTAGCACAGATACGCAGTATTTT	CASSLGADTSTDTQYF
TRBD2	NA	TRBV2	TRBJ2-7	TGTGCCAGCAGTGCTCGGTTAGGTACTAGCGGGAGCTACGAGCAGTACTTC	CASSARLGTSGSYEQYF
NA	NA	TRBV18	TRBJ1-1	TGTGCCAGCTCTCAGGGGAAGAACACTGAAGCTTTCTTT	CASSQGKNTEAFF
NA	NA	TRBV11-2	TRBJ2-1	TGTGCCAGCAGCTTAATATGGGAGTCGAGCTCCTACAATGAGCAGTTCTTC	CASSLIWESSSYNEQFF
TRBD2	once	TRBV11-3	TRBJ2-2	TGTGCCAGCAGCACCGGACTAGCGGGAGCTGACACCGGGGAGCTGTTTTTT	CASSTGLAGADTGELFF
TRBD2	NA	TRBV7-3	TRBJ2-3	TGTGCCAGCAGCTTAACGGCTAGCGGGATTGCCACAGATACGCAGTATTTT	CASSLTASGIATDTQYF
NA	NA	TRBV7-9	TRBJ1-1	TGTGCCAGCAGCTTCCAGGACCGGGGTTGGGCTTTCTTT	CASSFQDRGWAFF
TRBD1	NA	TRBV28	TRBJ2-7	TGTGCCAGCACATGGGACAGGCTATCCGAGCAGTACTTC	CASTWDRLSEQYF
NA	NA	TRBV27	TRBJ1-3	TGTGCCAGCAGTCCACAGGCCCGCTCTGGAAACACCATATATTTT	CASSPQARSGNTIYF
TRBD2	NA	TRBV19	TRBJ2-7	TGTGCCAGTAGATTTTCGGCGGGAGGTGCGTACGAGCAGTACTTC	CASRFSAGGAYEQYF
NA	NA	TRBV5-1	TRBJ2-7	TGCGCCAGCAGCTGGGGGGTCCTTCAGTCCTACGAGCAGTACTTC	CASSWGVLQSYEQYF
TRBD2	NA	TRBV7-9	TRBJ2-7	TGTGCCTTAGCGGGAGGGGCCTACGAGCAGTACTTC	CALAGGAYEQYF
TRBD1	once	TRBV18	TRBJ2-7	TGTGCCAGCTCACCGCCCGACAGGGACGGCTACGAGCAGTACTTC	CASSPPDRDGYEQYF
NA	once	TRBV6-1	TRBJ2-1	TGTGCCAGCAAAACGTTAGGGGGGGCCTACAATGAGCAGTTCTTC	CASKTLGGAYNEQFF
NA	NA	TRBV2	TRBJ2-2	TGTGCCAGCAGTGTCGTGGCACAGAACACCGGGGAGCTGTTTTTT	CASSVVAQNTGELFF
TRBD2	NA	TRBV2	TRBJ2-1	TGTGCCAGCAGTGTCCAGACTAGCGGGTCCTACAATGAGCAGTTCTTC	CASSVQTSGSYNEQFF
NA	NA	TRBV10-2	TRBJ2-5	TGCGCCAGCAGCGTCGACAGGCAGACCCAGTACTTC	CASSVDRQTQYF
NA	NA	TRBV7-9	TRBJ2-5	TGTGCCAGCAGCTTAGAGGTTGAAACCCAGTACTTC	CASSLEVETQYF
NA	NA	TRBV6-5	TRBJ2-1	TGTGCCAGCAGTTACTCTACGGCAGGGCTGAGGAATGAGCAGTTCTTC	CASSYSTAGLRNEQFF
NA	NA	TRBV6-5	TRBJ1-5	TGTGCCAGCAGTTACGGGTACGGTAGCAATCAGCCCCAGCATTTT	CASSYGYGSNQPQHF
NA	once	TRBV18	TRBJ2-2	TGTGCCAGCTCATCCTGGACCAGGGTCACCGGGGAGCTGTTTTTT	CASSSWTRVTGELFF
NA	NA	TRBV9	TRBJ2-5	TGTGCCAGCAGCGAGTTGGACTGGTCTACCCAGTACTTC	CASSELDWSTQYF
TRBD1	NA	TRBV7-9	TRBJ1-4	TGTGCCAGCAGCTTTGGTGCACAGGGGGCAGGAGAAAAACTGTTTTTT	CASSFGAQGAGEKLFF
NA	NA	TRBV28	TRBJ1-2	TGTGCCAGCAGCCCGGGCAGCCCTAACTATGGCTACACCTTC	CASSPGSPNYGYTF
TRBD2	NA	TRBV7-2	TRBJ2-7	TGTGCCAGCAGCTGGGGAGGGAGCTCCTACGAGCAGTACTTC	CASSWGGSSYEQYF
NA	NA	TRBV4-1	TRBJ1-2	TGCGCCAGCAGCCCACCGGGACAAGTAAACTATGGCTACACCTTC	CASSPPGQVNYGYTF
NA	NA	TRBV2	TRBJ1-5	TGTGCCAGCAGTGACAGGGCTGGTCAGCCCCAGCATTTT	CASSDRAGQPQHF
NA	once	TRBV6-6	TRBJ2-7	TGTGCCAGCAGTTACTCGACACAGTACGAGCAGTACTTC	CASSYSTQYEQYF
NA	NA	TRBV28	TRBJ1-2	TGTGCCAGCAGTTTTTTTCCAGGGGTAGACTATGGCTACACCTTC	CASSFFPGVDYGYTF
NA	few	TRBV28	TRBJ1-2	TGTGCCAGCAGTTTACTGGTACATCAAGGTGGCTACACCTTC	CASSLLVHQGGYTF